The entry below gives a single T cell receptor (beta chain) sequence along with its context. The antigen is undetermined. The data originate from a study of regulatory T cells in long-lasting Graves disease. Study summary: Graves' disease counted as persistent after over 5 years of antithyroid drugs with positive TSH receptor antibodies.

The time point: persistent/refractory GD, antithyroid drugs over 5 years with positive TRAb. Scientists built the TCR library using RNA that was extracted from PBMCs. CDR3 regions were amplified by Arm-PCR using iRepertoire HTBI primers to build TCR beta libraries. From the multiplex PCR reads, TCRdb called clonotypes with MiXCR, one entry per CDR3 protein. The repertoire has roughly 500,000 distinct CDR3 sequences, around a fifth of them found once; the top ten carry around 13%. From germline, CDR1 is LNHDA and CDR2 SQIVND (reference sequence). With 7 bases removed from V and 1 base from J, the gap between germline ends came to 22 bases. The CDR3 totals 17 residues. Study findings and constraints: Persistent disease was characterized by preferential usage of TRBV28, TRBJ1-2 and TRBJ2-5.

The chain is built from TRBV19 and TRBJ2-5; maybe TRBD1 (6 bases). The TCR originated in a female donor with Graves disease. The sequencing used peripheral blood mononuclear cells (PBMCs), collected when the disease was refractory, from a patient treated with antithyroid drugs. The DNA of the CDR3 is TGTGCCAGTACCAACTCAAATGGGCAGGGGCTCCAAGAGACCCAGTACTTC. As protein: CASTNSNGQGLQETQYF.